This T cell receptor (beta chain) is drawn from a study of siplizumab effects on memory and regulatory T cells. General study results and limits: Roughly 75-97% of proliferating clones (CD4+ or CD8+) could not be assigned a naive or memory phenotype. Poor capture below about 10^-5 frequency left most alloreactive clones unmapped to unstimulated subsets.

Using immunoSEQ multiplex PCR, the repertoire was profiled, and TCRdb retains in-frame clones only, with some absent. In the table there are 50,000 to 55,000 clones, nearly 98% of which are singletons. Germline V gene lookup returns CDR1 WNHNN and CDR2 SYGVQD (reference sequence). This CDR3 contains 14 residues. Trimming removed 4 bases from V and 1 base from J, with 10 bases in between. A note on this clone: Its antigen is unknown.

This receptor was taken from a human donor in good health. Material for sequencing was naive CD4+ T cells sorted from blood. The chain links TRBV10-1 to TRBJ1-1; D unclear. The CDR3 nucleotides are TGCGCCAGCAGTGCGACCAGATCGAACACTGAAGCTTTCTTT. This codes for CASSATRSNTEAFF.